This TCR beta chain stems from a study of T cells in Graves' hyperthyroidism and ophthalmopathy. TCR beta CDR3 regions were amplified from RNA. Researchers ran a first-round RT-PCR on the TCR CDR3 using the HTBI primer set. TCRdb itself ran the multiplex PCR reads through MiXCR, one entry per CDR3 protein. The data contain under 700,000 distinct CDR3 sequences, roughly 17% of them singletons. Clinical symptoms, serum thyroxine, TRAb, thyroid ultrasound and orbital computed tomography informed diagnoses. The sequence was obtained from a woman between 18 and 29 years old with Graves' hyperthyroidism. Sequencing input: blood.

As DNA, the CDR3 is TGCGCCAGCAGCCAACCGGACAGGGATGATGAAAAACTGTTTTTT. Its translation: CASSQPDRDDEKLFF. The V call is TRBV4-1, the J call TRBJ1-4; TRBD1 matches at 8 bases. Trimming removed 2 bases from V and 6 bases from J; junction bases left unmatched: 5. Per the germline V gene, CDR1 is MGHRA and CDR2 is YSYEKL. The CDR3 sequence is 15 residues long.